Listed below are T cell receptor beta chains from one sample, sequenced in a study of cytomegalovirus exposure and HLA in healthy donors. Method: immunoSEQ multiplex PCR; TCRdb's copy keeps in-frame clones and lacks some. The profile shows over 60,000 clones, roughly 70% of them singletons. Input material: PBMCs. The receptors come from a man in his 70s in good health and CMV-seronegative. The CDR3 runs from the conserved cysteine through the conserved F or W. D genes are given only for firm matches. Where a row states a size, it is once, few, many or the class of an expanded clone; other rows omit it.

clone_size d_call j_call v_call cdr3_aa cdr3_nt
once - TRBJ1-5 TRBV25-1 CASRADNQPQHF TGTGCCAGCAGGGCAGACAATCAGCCCCAGCATTTT
- TRBD2 TRBJ2-1 TRBV6-1 CASSEGLAGGGGGEQFF TGTGCCAGCAGTGAAGGACTAGCGGGAGGTGGGGGAGGTGAGCAGTTCTTC
once TRBD2 TRBJ2-5 TRBV5-1 CASSLELAVPETQYF TGCGCCAGCAGCTTGGAACTAGCGGTACCGGAGACCCAGTACTTC
few - TRBJ1-5 TRBV30 CAWIRRLDSYSNQPQHF TGTGCCTGGATACGACGACTTGACAGCTATAGCAATCAGCCCCAGCATTTT
- TRBD1 TRBJ1-2 TRBV30 CAWSPSDRVVGYTF TGTGCCTGGAGCCCTTCGGACAGGGTAGTCGGCTACACCTTC
- TRBD1 TRBJ2-1 TRBV5-1 CASSSRGTGGYNEQFF TGCGCCAGCAGTTCCCGGGGGACAGGGGGCTACAATGAGCAGTTCTTC
- - TRBJ2-2 TRBV7-9 CASSLEFGQPNTGELFF TGTGCCAGCAGCTTAGAGTTCGGACAGCCGAACACCGGGGAGCTGTTTTTT
few - TRBJ2-3 TRBV28 CASSLTVGGQDTQYF TGTGCCAGCAGTTTGACGGTAGGGGGTCAAGATACGCAGTATTTT
- - TRBJ2-1 TRBV7-3 CASSLITGGEQFF TGTGCCAGCAGCTTAATCACCGGAGGTGAGCAGTTCTTC
- TRBD1 TRBJ1-6 TRBV7-9 CASSRDGTGGSPLHF TGTGCCAGCAGCCGAGACGGGACAGGGGGATCGCCCCTCCACTTT
- TRBD2 TRBJ2-3 TRBV5-1 CASSWAFGTSGRRPDTQYF TGCGCCAGCAGCTGGGCCTTTGGGACTAGCGGGAGGAGGCCAGATACGCAGTATTTT
once TRBD1 TRBJ2-7 TRBV27 CASSLSYRGTGHYEQYF TGTGCCAGCAGTTTATCCTACCGGGGGACAGGGCACTACGAGCAGTACTTC
once TRBD1 TRBJ2-4 TRBV7-2 CASSPDRGRAKNIQYF TGTGCCAGCAGTCCTGACAGGGGGCGGGCCAAAAACATTCAGTACTTC
- - TRBJ2-1 TRBV11-3 CASSFQGGNEQFF TGTGCCAGCAGCTTTCAGGGTGGAAATGAGCAGTTCTTC
once TRBD1 TRBJ1-6 TRBV7-2 CASSLGSGTENSPLHF TGTGCCAGCAGCTTAGGCTCCGGGACAGAAAATTCACCCCTCCACTTT
- - TRBJ2-7 TRBV30 CAWSDTGEQYF TGTGCCTGGAGTGATACGGGAGAGCAGTACTTC
- TRBD2 TRBJ2-3 TRBV7-6 CASSLLGSGGVRDTQYF TGTGCCAGCAGCTTATTGGGTAGCGGGGGGGTCCGAGATACGCAGTATTTT
- TRBD1 TRBJ2-7 TRBV27 CASSSLGTGVYEQYF TGTGCCAGCAGTTCCCTGGGGACAGGGGTCTACGAGCAGTACTTC
- TRBD1 TRBJ2-2 TRBV10-1 CASSASLGGPNTGELFF TGCGCCAGCAGTGCCTCCCTAGGGGGCCCGAACACCGGGGAGCTGTTTTTT
- - TRBJ1-5 TRBV27 CASSLENSNQPQHF TGTGCCAGCAGTTTGGAGAATAGCAATCAGCCCCAGCATTTT
- TRBD1 TRBJ2-3 TRBV5-1 CASSLNGQGTDTQYF TGCGCCAGCAGCCTCAATGGACAGGGCACAGATACGCAGTATTTT
- - TRBJ1-6 TRBV7-8 CASSLVVAARPLHF TGTGCCAGCAGCTTAGTGGTGGCGGCTAGACCCCTCCACTTT
- TRBD2 TRBJ2-1 TRBV7-2 CASRHSASGRVNEQFF TGTGCCAGCAGGCATTCGGCTAGCGGGAGGGTGAATGAGCAGTTCTTC
- - TRBJ1-1 TRBV25-1 CASSELRGGTNTEAFF TGTGCCAGCAGTGAATTAAGAGGGGGTACGAACACTGAAGCTTTCTTT
- - TRBJ1-1 TRBV6-1 CASSRLQGTEAFF TGTGCCAGCAGCCGACTCCAGGGCACTGAAGCTTTCTTT
- TRBD1 TRBJ2-1 TRBV7-2 CASSLKTGAYNEQFF TGTGCCAGCAGCTTAAAAACAGGGGCCTACAATGAGCAGTTCTTC
- - TRBJ2-3 TRBV7-2 CASSLRLGPSTDTQYF TGTGCCAGCAGCTTACGGCTGGGGCCAAGCACAGATACGCAGTATTTT